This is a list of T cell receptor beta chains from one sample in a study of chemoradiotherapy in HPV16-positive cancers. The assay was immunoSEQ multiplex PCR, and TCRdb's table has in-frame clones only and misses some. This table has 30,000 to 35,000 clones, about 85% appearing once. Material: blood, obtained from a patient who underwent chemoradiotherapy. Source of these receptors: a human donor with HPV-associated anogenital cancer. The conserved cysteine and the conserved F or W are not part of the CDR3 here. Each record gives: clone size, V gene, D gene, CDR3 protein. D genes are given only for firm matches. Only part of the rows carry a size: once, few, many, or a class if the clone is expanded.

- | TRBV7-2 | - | ASSLGGTRATYEQY
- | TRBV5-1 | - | ASSDRVPTDTQY
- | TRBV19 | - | ASRSNGEKLF
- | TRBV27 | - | ASSLGVWRTDTQY
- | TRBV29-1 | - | SVRIGDSTDTQY
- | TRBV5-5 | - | ASSLEAGYRETQY
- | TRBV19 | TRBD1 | ASSIEGVGTGKANYGYT
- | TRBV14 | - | ASSQYSRGNTEAF
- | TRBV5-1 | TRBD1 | ASSLVAGGSTTDTQY
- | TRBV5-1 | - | ASSLDGQTFTDTQY
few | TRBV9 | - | ASSTQGVDTEAF
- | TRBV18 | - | ASSGGQDNQPQH
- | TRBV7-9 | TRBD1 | ASSLGQGGDGYT
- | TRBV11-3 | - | ASSLSGKGYSYEQY
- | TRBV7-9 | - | ASSLLDRQGYEQY
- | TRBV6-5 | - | ASRTWGSTDTQY
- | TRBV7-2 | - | ASSLNQIGYT
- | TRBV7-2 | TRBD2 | ASRRGLAGGETQY
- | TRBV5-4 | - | AVEGEIYGYT
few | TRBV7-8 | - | ASSLAGEGQPQH
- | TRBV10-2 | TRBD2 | ASRDLTSVTTDTQY
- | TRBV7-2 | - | ASSLVGVTHSYEQY
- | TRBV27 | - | ASSLTSWGSQKTSYNEQF
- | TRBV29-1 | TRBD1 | SVGVQGAGETQY
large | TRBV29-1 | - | SVEGGYT
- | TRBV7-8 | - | ASSLAHESRNTEAF
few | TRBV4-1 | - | ASSQGTGNGNTIY